The 19 T cell receptor beta chains given below trace back to one sample, sequenced in a study of Ad26.COV2.S vaccination and SARS-CoV-2 variants. The table came from immunoSEQ multiplex PCR; TCRdb's copy has only in-frame clones and leaves some out. The data contain fewer than 400,000 clones, about 90% of them seen just once; the ten biggest clones take up about 5.4%. This sample's treatment: around 19 received Ad26.COV2.S at low or high dose, single or two shots; several received placebo; per-sample allocation not given. Collection of the samples took place on day 63 after the first injection of vaccine or placebo. This sample comprised peripheral blood, obtained in a trial of Ad26.COV2.S vaccine versus placebo. All receptors come from a person between 18 and 59 years old who received the Ad26.COV2.S COVID-19 vaccine or a placebo.

The chain has TRBV2 and TRBJ2-7, with TRBD2 as a possible D gene (6 bases). This CDR3 comprises 14 residues. The V gene lost 6 bases and the J gene lost 2 bases, with 14 bases spanning the gap. CDR1 SNHLY and CDR2 FYNNEI come from the germline V gene. The CDR3 spells CASRDTRGTYEQYV. CDR3 nucleotide sequence: TGTGCCAGCAGGGATACACGGGGGACCTACGAGCAGTACGTC.

The chain employs TRBV14 and TRBJ1-1, with D maybe TRBD1 (5 bases). With 1 base removed from V and 6 bases from J, the gap between germline ends came to 6 bases. This CDR3 spans 12 amino acids. Germline V lookup: CDR1 SGHDN, CDR2 FVKESK. CDR3 bases: TGTGCCAGCAGCCAAGGGGGGGCTGAAGCTTTCTTT. Encoded protein: CASSQGGAEAFF. The variable domain in full, completed from reference TRBV14 and TRBJ1-1, reads EAGVTQFPSHSVIEKGQTVTLRCDPISGHDNLYWYRRVMGKEIKFLLHFVKESKQDESGMPNNRFLAERTGGTYSTLKVQPAELEDSGVYFCASSQGGAEAFFGQGTRLTVV.

The count of this clone is one. V and J are TRBV27 and TRBJ2-7; 12 bases line up with TRBD2. The J segment lost 3 bases and the V segment lost 6 bases, leaving 3 bases of the junction unmatched. Germline lookup yields CDR1 MNHEY and CDR2 SMNVEV (reference sequence). The CDR3 totals 14 residues. The CDR3: CASSRLAGVYEQYV. For the CDR3, the DNA is TGTGCCAGCAGCCGACTAGCGGGAGTCTACGAGCAGTACGTC.

The chain carries TRBV27 and TRBJ2-7; tentatively, D is TRBD1 (6 bases). There are 14 residues in the CDR3. Trimming pared 5 bases from V and 0 bases from J, leaving 11 bases between. The V gene's germline CDR1 is MNHEY and CDR2 SMNVEV (reference sequence). Here the CDR3 DNA reads TGTGCCAGCAGTCATACAGGGATCTCCTACGAGCAGTACTTC. Residues: CASSHTGISYEQYF.

The chain employs TRBV14 and TRBJ2-5; D unclear. The germline gives CDR1 SGHDN, CDR2 FVKESK. Trimming removed 3 bases from V and 5 bases from J, with 13 bases in between. The CDR3 has 14 residues. Here the CDR3 reads CASSHIALGETQYF. The CDR3 nucleotides read TGTGCCAGCAGCCATATAGCCCTTGGGGAGACCCAGTACTTC. Variable domain in full (rest from reference TRBV14 and TRBJ2-5): EAGVTQFPSHSVIEKGQTVTLRCDPISGHDNLYWYRRVMGKEIKFLLHFVKESKQDESGMPNNRFLAERTGGTYSTLKVQPAELEDSGVYFCASSHIALGETQYFGPGTRLLVL.

The chain combines TRBV4-3 with TRBJ1-5; D ambiguous. With 0 bases removed from V and 9 bases from J, the gap between germline ends came to 6 bases. In germline, CDR1 is LGHNA, CDR2 YSLEER. The CDR3 is 12 residues long. In DNA, the CDR3 is TGCGCCAGCAGCCAAGATCTGGGGCCCCAGCATTTT. Translating gives CASSQDLGPQHF.

CDR3 protein: CASSLVNGPTLQETQYF. CDR3 nucleotides: TGTGCCAGCAGCTTGGTAAACGGGCCGACGCTTCAAGAGACCCAGTACTTC. This sequence joins TRBV5-6 and TRBJ2-5; D call uncertain. The CDR3 covers 17 residues. Trimming removed 0 bases at V and 2 bases at J, with 17 bases between. Germline CDR1 SGHDT, CDR2 YYEEEE.

This clone was picked up one time. This chain uses TRBV28 with TRBJ2-5; TRBD2 agrees at 7 bases. Trimming at V came to 7 bases and at J to 0 bases, leaving 8 bases not matched to a gene. Per the germline V gene, CDR1 is MDHEN and CDR2 is SYDVKM. The CDR3 contains 15 residues. The CDR3 sequence: CASKPGGTYQETQYF. In DNA form, the CDR3 reads TGTGCCAGCAAACCGGGGGGAACGTACCAAGAGACCCAGTACTTC.

V usage is TRBV29-1 and J usage is TRBJ2-1; D remains unclear. The V and J ends lost 4 bases and 5 bases respectively, with 9 bases between them. The CDR3 is made up of 12 amino acids. The germline gives CDR1 SQVTM, CDR2 ANQGSEA. The DNA for the CDR3 is TGCAGCGTTGCAGGCAGGAACAATGAGCAGTTCTTC. Encoded protein: CSVAGRNNEQFF.

The V and J genes are TRBV6-5 and TRBJ1-5, with D perhaps matching TRBD1 (5 bases). The V end was cut by 9 bases, the J end by 4 bases, with 16 bases between. The CDR3 has 14 residues. Germline loops: CDR1 MNHEY, CDR2 SVGAGI. As DNA, the CDR3 is TGTGCCAGTGGGGGGTCTTGGGTAAATCAGCCCCAGCATTTT. Its translation: CASGGSWVNQPQHF.

The rearrangement links TRBV2 to TRBJ1-1; a weak D match, TRBD1 (6 bases). CDR3 length equals 15 residues. CDR1 is SNHLY and CDR2 is FYNNEI in the germline V gene. Trimming pared 2 bases from V and 0 bases from J, leaving 10 bases between. CDR3 sequence reads: CASSERTGLNTEAFF. The CDR3 DNA follows: TGTGCCAGCAGTGAACGCACAGGGTTGAACACTGAAGCTTTCTTT.

V is TRBV7-3 and J is TRBJ2-5, with D maybe TRBD1 (5 bases). This CDR3 has 15 amino acids. V was pared by 2 bases and J by 2 bases, with 12 bases between. Per the germline V gene, CDR1 is SGHTA and CDR2 is FQGTGA. CDR3 nucleotide sequence: TGTGCCAGCAGCTTAGGTGGCAGGGTGCAAGAGACCCAGTACTTC. Protein: CASSLGGRVQETQYF.

The rearrangement joins TRBV6-1 to TRBJ2-7; 9 bases are a match to TRBD2. V lost 3 bases and J lost 5; bases outside the gene matches: 5. The CDR3 length is 14 residues. Germline values: CDR1 MNHNS, CDR2 SASEGT. The CDR3 DNA sequence: TGTGCCAGCAGTGATACTAGCGGGTTGCACGAGCAGTACGTC. Translated, it gives CASSDTSGLHEQYV.

The CDR3 here is CASSLLAGVAIGETQYF. The CDR3 nucleotides read TGTGCCAGCAGTTTACTAGCGGGGGTTGCCATCGGGGAGACGCAGTATTTT. The chain recombines TRBV27 with TRBJ2-3, with 10 bases lining up with TRBD2. The junction had 14 bases not matched to a gene; V was cut back by 2 bases and J by 9 bases. CDR1 is MNHEY, CDR2 SMNVEV, per germline (reference sequence). This CDR3 is built from 17 residues.

The genes are TRBV18 and TRBJ2-3; no reliable D call. V was pared by 2 bases and J by 2 bases, with 17 bases between. The CDR3 is 17 residues long. Germline V gene lookup returns CDR1 KGHSH and CDR2 LQKENI. CDR3 residues: CASSPRRSQSNTDTQYF. As DNA, the CDR3 is TGTGCCAGCTCACCAAGGAGAAGTCAATCGAACACAGATACGCAGTATTTT.

CDR3 amino acids: CASSYSEGSYEQYV. The DNA of the CDR3 is TGTGCCAGCAGTTACTCCGAGGGCTCCTACGAGCAGTACGTC. The V gene is TRBV6-6, the J gene TRBJ2-7; TRBD2 might be the D (5 bases). This CDR3 is 14 amino acids long. Germline V gene data show CDR1 as MNHNY and CDR2 as SVGAGI (reference sequence). V was trimmed by 0 bases and J by 0 bases, leaving 6 bases between them.

The rearrangement uses TRBV11-2 and TRBJ2-1; 9 bases match TRBD2. The CDR3 runs 17 residues. The ends lost 5 bases at V and 4 bases at J; junction bases unmatched: 12. Looked up from germline, CDR1 is SGHAT and CDR2 is FQNNGV. The CDR3 here is CASSQRGASGAYNEQFF. CDR3 nucleotides: TGTGCCAGCAGCCAACGGGGGGCTAGCGGGGCTTACAATGAGCAGTTCTTC.

The chain has TRBV19 and TRBJ2-6; 7 bases are a match to TRBD1. The CDR3 covers 16 residues. Germline-derived CDR1 and CDR2 are LNHDA and SQIVND (reference sequence). Unmatched junction bases numbered 5, after V lost 6 bases and J lost 0 bases. The CDR3 loop reads CASSQTGPSGANVLTF. The CDR3 region has the DNA TGTGCCAGTAGCCAGACAGGGCCCTCTGGGGCCAACGTCCTGACTTTC.

V gene TRBV4-1 combines with J gene TRBJ2-5, with D perhaps given as TRBD1 or TRBD2 (5 bases each). Germline V gene lookup returns CDR1 MGHRA and CDR2 YSYEKL. CDR3 length equals 15 residues. Trimming removed 3 bases from V and 5 bases from J, with 16 bases in between. The CDR3 nucleotides read TGCGCCAGCAGCCATGGGGGTAGCGAGGAGGAGACCCAGTACTTC. Amino acid sequence: CASSHGGSEEETQYF.